This passage covers 8 T cell receptor beta chains from one sample sequenced in a study of blood T cell repertoires in COVID-19. Sequencing was performed with immunoSEQ multiplex PCR; in TCRdb, only in-frame clones are kept and a portion is missing. The sample shows about 380,000 clones, 88% of them seen only once. Material for sequencing was PBMCs or T cells enriched from blood (not recorded which). Receptors originate from a woman aged 18-29 years who had recovered from COVID-19.

CDR3 sequence reads: CASSLYGGADEQYF. DNA of the CDR3: TGTGCCAGCAGTTTATACGGGGGGGCGGACGAGCAGTACTTC. The genes are TRBV27 and TRBJ2-7; 8 bases agree with TRBD2. After removal of 1 base from V and 5 bases from J, the junction contained 4 bases not matched to a gene. The CDR3 covers 14 residues. In germline, CDR1 is MNHEY, CDR2 SMNVEV (reference sequence).

The chain has TRBV12-5 and TRBJ1-5; 7 bases match TRBD1. The junction had 5 bases not matched to a gene; V was cut back by 2 bases and J by 4 bases. CDR1 and CDR2 (germline): LGHNT, FRNRAP. The CDR3 has 15 residues. CDR3 protein: CASGLRGQKNQPQHF. The CDR3 nucleotides read TGTGCTAGTGGTTTGAGGGGACAGAAGAATCAGCCCCAGCATTTT.

The chain links TRBV3-1 (or the pseudogene TRBV3-2) to TRBJ1-2; D not resolved. V was clipped by 5 bases and J by 4 bases, with 11 bases between them. This CDR3 comprises 13 residues. The germline V gene encodes CDR1 LGHDT and CDR2 YNNKEL (reference sequence). The CDR3 protein is CASSAREGYGYTF. CDR3 nucleotide sequence: TGTGCCAGCAGCGCCCGGGAGGGCTATGGCTACACCTTC.

As to this clone: The sample has other DNA sequences that encode this CDR3 too. The gene calls are TRBV30 and TRBJ1-4, with D unclear. Germline assignment: CDR1 GTSNPN and CDR2 SVGIG (reference sequence). Trimming left V 0 bases short and J 8 bases short, with 4 bases between. This CDR3 is 11 amino acids long. The DNA for the CDR3 is TGTGCCTGGAGTGTACGGGAAAAACTGTTTTTT. Residues: CAWSVREKLFF.

This sequence joins TRBV11-3 and TRBJ2-3, with D maybe TRBD1 (5 bases). This CDR3 has 11 amino acids. CDR1 is SGHNT and CDR2 is YENEEA in the germline V gene. V lost 3 bases and J lost 9, with 7 bases in between. CDR3: CASSFQGTQYF. The CDR3 nucleotides read TGTGCCAGCAGCTTTCAGGGCACGCAGTATTTT.

The genes are TRBV6-5 and TRBJ2-7, with TRBD1 identical over 7 bases. Unmatched junction bases numbered 7, after V lost 4 bases and J lost 4 bases. This CDR3 is 14 amino acids long. Per germline, CDR1 MNHEY and CDR2 SVGAGI. In DNA, the CDR3 is TGTGCCAGCAGTTCCTGGGACAGAAAATACGAGCAGTACTTC. Its translation: CASSSWDRKYEQYF.

J is TRBJ2-7 and V is TRBV7-9, with 8 bases lining up with TRBD2. Germline CDR1 reads SEHNR; CDR2 reads FQNEAQ (reference sequence). The trim removed 1 base at V and 2 bases at J, leaving 4 bases unmatched. There are 15 residues in the CDR3. The CDR3 protein is CASSLGTSRPYEQYF. The CDR3 DNA reads as TGTGCCAGCAGCTTAGGGACTAGCCGCCCCTACGAGCAGTACTTC.

CDR3 protein: CASSSEGNNQPQHF. The CDR3 bases are TGCGCCAGCAGCTCGGAGGGAAACAATCAGCCCCAGCATTTT. This rearrangement joins TRBV5-1 to TRBJ1-5; D gene uncertain. The V and J ends lost 3 bases and 3 bases respectively, with 10 bases between them. The CDR3 totals 14 residues. Germline CDR1 reads SGHRS; CDR2 reads YFSETQ.